The T cell receptor (beta chain) under discussion was sequenced for a study of blood T cell repertoires in COVID-19. Background on the study: The United States, Italy and Spain were the sources of the acute and convalescent COVID-19 samples. PBMCs, B-cell-depleted T cells, or T cells were the source of the cDNA or gDNA that made up the material.

CDR3 size: 15 residues. V shed 5 bases, J shed 1 base, and the junction held 6 bases outside the gene matches. Looked up from germline, CDR1 is LNHDA and CDR2 is SQIVND (reference sequence). Authors' data handling: By means of reference gene primer amplification, nucleated cell counts were estimated. Only in-frame clones appear in the TCRdb table, and some are missing; sequencing was by immunoSEQ multiplex PCR. V and J calls and clone size come straight from that table; D and trimming were deduced from the DNA. The sample lists tens of thousands of clones, roughly 82% occurring once. This clonotype originated in a woman of 80 years or more with acute or convalescent COVID-19. The chain carries TRBV19 and TRBJ1-1, with TRBD1 matching over 8 bases. Sequencing was carried out using peripheral blood. CDR3 DNA sequence: TGTGCCAGTAGTGCCCACAGGGGGAAGAACACTGAAGCTTTCTTT. Protein: CASSAHRGKNTEAFF.